These 12 T cell receptor beta chains came from one sample sequenced in a study of T cells after posttransplantation cyclophosphamide. A marrow graft followed busulfan-fludarabine conditioning, with cyclophosphamide on days +3 and +4. TCRdb's copy holds only in-frame clones and misses some; the assay was immunoSEQ multiplex PCR. Seen here are 15,000 to 20,000 clones, approximately 90% observed once, and the top ten hold 0.5% to 0.6%. Here the sequenced sample was CD4+ T cells sorted from blood, taken after allogeneic stem cell transplant with posttransplant cyclophosphamide. These receptors originate from a male patient in his sixties who received an allogeneic stem cell transplant from a related donor and was CMV-positive. Some T cells may arise from the graft donor.

The chain carries TRBV7-2 and TRBJ2-5; TRBD2 is a possible D gene (5 bases). Trimming removed 3 bases at V and 2 bases at J, with 10 bases between. This CDR3 is 14 amino acids long. The V gene's germline CDR1 is SGHTA and CDR2 FQGNSA. CDR3 sequence: CASSLSGNQETQYF. DNA for the CDR3: TGTGCCAGCAGCTTGTCCGGGAATCAAGAGACCCAGTACTTC.

The CDR3 here is CASSAHRGLLGNTEAFF. CDR3 nucleotides: TGTGCCAGCAGTGCGCACAGGGGGCTTTTAGGGAACACTGAAGCTTTCTTT. This chain connects TRBV28 to TRBJ1-1, with 9 bases matching TRBD1. The CDR3 has 17 residues. Germline loops: CDR1 MDHEN, CDR2 SYDVKM. The J segment lost 1 base and the V segment lost 5 bases, leaving 11 bases of the junction unmatched.

CDR3 sequence: CASSIWGSEAFF. Written as DNA, the CDR3 is TGTGCCAGTAGTATTTGGGGCTCTGAAGCTTTCTTT. The V gene is TRBV19, the J gene TRBJ1-1; D may be TRBD1 (5 bases). Deletions cut 3 bases from V and 6 bases from J, with 8 bases between. Germline V lookup: CDR1 LNHDA, CDR2 SQIVND (reference sequence). There are 12 residues in the CDR3.

This chain links TRBV5-1 with TRBJ2-7; D perhaps matches TRBD1 (6 bases). CDR1 and CDR2 from the germline V gene are SGHRS and YFSETQ. The V end lost 4 bases, the J end lost 5 bases, and 16 bases lay between the germline ends. The CDR3 length is 14 residues. CDR3 sequence: CASSPSTGPHEQYF. CDR3 DNA sequence: TGCGCCAGCAGCCCGTCGACAGGTCCCCACGAGCAGTACTTC. Supplemented by reference TRBV5-1 and TRBJ2-7, the full variable domain reads KAGVTQTPRYLIKTRGQQVTLSCSPISGHRSVSWYQQTPGQGLQFLFEYFSETQRNKGNFPGRFSGRQFSNSRSEMNVSTLELGDSALYLCASSPSTGPHEQYFGPGTRLTVT.

The chain employs TRBV4-3 and TRBJ1-1; the match to TRBD1 covers 7 bases. Losses at the gene ends were 3 bases for V and 5 bases for J; bases not matched to a gene: 9. The CDR3 sequence is 15 residues long. Looked up from germline, CDR1 is LGHNA and CDR2 is YSLEER. DNA for the CDR3: TGCGCCAGCAGCCAGGATCCAGGGGGTGGGACTGAAGCTTTCTTT. Translated, it gives CASSQDPGGGTEAFF.

The V call is TRBV28, the J call TRBJ1-2, with a weak D call TRBD1 (5 bases). The V end was cut by 4 bases, the J end by 2 bases, with 20 bases between. There are 17 residues in the CDR3. Germline loops: CDR1 MDHEN, CDR2 SYDVKM. As DNA, the CDR3 is TGTGCCAGCAGTTCGCCCCAAAGGGGTCTGAAGAACTATGGCTACACCTTC. The encoded protein is CASSSPQRGLKNYGYTF.

The chain joins TRBV5-5 to TRBJ1-1; 11 bases fit TRBD1. Germline CDR1 is SGHKS and CDR2 is YYEKEE (reference sequence). This CDR3 has 15 residues. V was pared by 4 bases and J by 0 bases, with 2 bases of the junction left unmatched. The CDR3 is CASSGTGGLNTEAFF. CDR3 coding DNA: TGTGCCAGCAGCGGGACAGGGGGGCTGAACACTGAAGCTTTCTTT.

The chain joins TRBV4-2 to TRBJ2-2; D gene uncertain. The CDR3 loop spans 15 amino acids. V lost 6 bases and J 3 bases, leaving 14 bases between the germline ends. CDR1 and CDR2 from the germline V gene are LGHNA and YNFKEQ. Here the CDR3 reads CASRPGSWDTGELFF. Here the CDR3 DNA reads TGTGCCAGCAGACCAGGATCGTGGGACACCGGGGAGCTGTTTTTT.

The genes are TRBV14 and TRBJ1-2; D unclear. Germline values: CDR1 SGHDN, CDR2 FVKESK. V lost 4 bases and J 7 bases, leaving 19 bases between the germline ends. The CDR3 spans 15 residues. CDR3 protein: CASSPPASWAGGYTF. The CDR3, as DNA: TGTGCCAGCAGCCCTCCGGCCTCATGGGCGGGTGGCTACACCTTC.

The rearrangement links TRBV5-1 to TRBJ2-3; possible D gene TRBD1, 5 bases. In germline, CDR1 is SGHRS, CDR2 YFSETQ. The V end was cut by 4 bases, the J end by 4 bases, with 10 bases between. The CDR3 length is 13 residues. CDR3 amino acids: CASSVDRPDTQYF. CDR3 coding DNA: TGCGCCAGCAGCGTTGACAGACCAGATACGCAGTATTTT.

CDR3: CASSIGGQGLIGYTF. The CDR3 DNA sequence: TGTGCCAGTAGTATTGGGGGTCAGGGGCTTATTGGCTACACCTTC. The V gene is TRBV19, the J gene TRBJ1-2; possibly TRBD1 for D (6 bases). The germline gives CDR1 LNHDA, CDR2 SQIVND (reference sequence). The CDR3 contains 15 residues. V was shortened by 3 bases and J by 7 bases, with 18 bases between the two germline ends.

This chain links TRBV28 with TRBJ1-6; 11 bases match TRBD1. Looked up from germline, CDR1 is MDHEN and CDR2 is SYDVKM. The CDR3 totals 15 residues. V dropped 7 bases and J dropped 7; count of bases not matched to a gene: 6. In DNA form, the CDR3 reads TGTGCCAGCACTTTCAGGGACAGGGGGAATTCACCCCTCCACTTT. It specifies CASTFRDRGNSPLHF.